This T cell receptor (beta chain) was sequenced for a study of T-cell reconstitution after alpha-beta-depleted transplantation in children. This clonotype has just a few counts. The germline CDR1 and CDR2 sequences are MNHNS and SASEGT. V dropped 6 bases and J dropped 1; count of bases not matched to a gene: 7. The CDR3 totals 15 residues. Unique molecular identifiers were incorporated during preparation of the TCRbeta library. One entry per CDR3 protein, called by TCRdb with MiXCR from the PCR reads. Seen here are 500,000 to 650,000 distinct CDR3 sequences, approximately 10% observed once, and the top ten hold around 15%.

The receptor was derived from a female patient between 2 and 10 years old who had a stem cell transplant for aplastic anemia, so the T cells may come from the graft donor. Sequenced material: PBMCs, mostly from graft donor cells, taken 180 days after TCRalphabeta/CD19-depleted stem cell transplant. The genes are TRBV6-1 and TRBJ2-7; 9 bases are shared with TRBD1. In nucleotides, the CDR3 is TGTGCCAGCAGACCTTTTGGGACAGGGTCCTACGAGCAGTACGTC. Amino acid sequence: CASRPFGTGSYEQYV.